This T cell receptor (beta chain) originates from a study of T cell responses to AZD1222 COVID-19 vaccine. Findings and limits, study-wide: Spike-spanning, vaccine-associated CD4 TCRs were dominant at 160-218 and 743-854. Repertoires were collected only later (after the peak T cell response had occurred). At baseline, just 5 or 6 AZD1222 recipients tested seropositive. White British ancestry dominated among donors, who included more females, and clonal diversity was possibly underestimated.

This clone was seen a few times. Its antigen is still unknown. V lost 5 bases and J lost 3, with 10 bases in between. CDR3 size: 13 residues. Per germline, CDR1 SGHTA and CDR2 FQGTGA. Produced via immunoSEQ multiplex PCR; TCRdb's table is partial and in-frame only. The sample lists some 70,000 clones; roughly four fifths were seen once. The origin of this receptor is an adult in good health. Here the sequenced sample was peripheral blood, taken on day 0 of AZD1222 vaccination. The chain employs TRBV7-3 and TRBJ1-1, with D possibly matching TRBD1 (5 bases). DNA for the CDR3: TGTGCCAGCAGCCCCGGGGGGTACACTGAAGCTTTCTTT. It yields the protein CASSPGGYTEAFF.